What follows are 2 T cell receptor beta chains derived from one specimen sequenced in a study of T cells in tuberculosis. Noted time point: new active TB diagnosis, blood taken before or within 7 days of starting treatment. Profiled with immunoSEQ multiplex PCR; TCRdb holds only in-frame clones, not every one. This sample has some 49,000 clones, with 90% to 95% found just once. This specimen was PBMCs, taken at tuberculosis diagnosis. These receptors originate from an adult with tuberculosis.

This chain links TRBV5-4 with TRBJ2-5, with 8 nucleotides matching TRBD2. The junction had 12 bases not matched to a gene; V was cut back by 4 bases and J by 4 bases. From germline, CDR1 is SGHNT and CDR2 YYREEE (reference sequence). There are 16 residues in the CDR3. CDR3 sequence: CASSLGLAAVIETQYF. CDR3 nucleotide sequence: TGTGCCAGCAGCCTCGGACTAGCAGCCGTCATAGAGACCCAGTACTTC.

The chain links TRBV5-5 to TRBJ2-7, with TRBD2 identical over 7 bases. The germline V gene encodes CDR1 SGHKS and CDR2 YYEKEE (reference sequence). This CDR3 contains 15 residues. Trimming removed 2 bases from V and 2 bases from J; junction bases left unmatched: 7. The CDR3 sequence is CASSFSAGDPYEQYF. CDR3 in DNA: TGTGCCAGCAGCTTTTCGGCGGGAGATCCCTACGAGCAGTACTTC.